Listed below are T cell receptor beta chains from one sample, sequenced in a study of blood T cell repertoires in COVID-19. Generated by immunoSEQ multiplex PCR, the TCRdb table keeps only in-frame clones and is missing some. The profile shows around 290,000 clones, roughly 90% of them singletons. The sequencing sample was made of peripheral blood. The receptors originated from a middle-aged man with acute or convalescent COVID-19. Each CDR3 is given with its conserved first and last residue. Fields, in order: D gene, V gene, J gene, CDR3 DNA, CDR3 protein. D genes are given only for firm matches.

>TRBD2|TRBV2|TRBJ2-3
TGTGCCAGCAGCGCCCAAAGCGGGGGGATAAGCACAGATACGCAGTATTTT
CASSAQSGGISTDTQYF
>.|TRBV5-6|TRBJ1-1
TGTGCCAGCAGCTTGTTGAGTAACAGGGACCCTGAAGCTTTCTTT
CASSLLSNRDPEAFF
>.|TRBV14|TRBJ1-5
TGTGCCAGCAGCCAAGATCGGCATTGGGCAGGTAACCAGCCCCAGCATTTT
CASSQDRHWAGNQPQHF
>.|TRBV24-1|TRBJ2-5
TGTGCCACCAGTGATGCGGGACACCAAGAGACCCAGTACTTC
CATSDAGHQETQYF
>TRBD1|TRBV7-2|TRBJ2-2
TGTGCCAGCAGCTACTCGGGACAGACGAACACCGGGGAGCTGTTTTTT
CASSYSGQTNTGELFF
>TRBD1|TRBV4-2|TRBJ1-1
TGTGCCAGCAGCCAAAAAGGCGGGACAGAGAACACTGAAGCTTTCTTT
CASSQKGGTENTEAFF
>.|TRBV2|TRBJ1-2
TGTGCCAGCAGTGACTTACGAGATTGCACCTTC
CASSDLRDCTF
>.|TRBV28|TRBJ1-2
TGTGCCAGCACCTGGGGGGGATTGGACTATGGCTACACCTTC
CASTWGGLDYGYTF
>.|TRBV24-1|TRBJ2-3
TGTGCCACCAGTGATGCCCTTTGGAGTACAGATACGCAGTATTTT
CATSDALWSTDTQYF
>.|TRBV6-5|TRBJ2-7
TGTGCCAGCACCCTCCTCTATCCCGCTTCCTACGAGCAGTACTTC
CASTLLYPASYEQYF
>TRBD1|TRBV7-6|TRBJ1-1
TGTGCCAGCAGCCCGACAGGGCCGGACACTGAAGCTTTCTTT
CASSPTGPDTEAFF
>.|TRBV5-6|TRBJ1-6
TGTGCCAGCAGGCCGGGAGCTGGGAATTCACCCCTCCACTTT
CASRPGAGNSPLHF
>.|TRBV2|TRBJ2-3
TGTGCCAGCAGTGAAGCGCTTGGGGACATAGGCACAGATACGCAGTATTTT
CASSEALGDIGTDTQYF